A selection of T cell receptor beta chains follows, all from one sample in a study of beta chain features in type 1 diabetes. TCRdb's copy holds only in-frame clones and misses some; the assay was immunoSEQ multiplex PCR. The data hold about 360,000 clones, with 10% to 15% observed a single time. The sequenced material came from naive CD4+ T cells from blood. The receptor set was obtained from a young man in good health. The CDR3 runs from the conserved cysteine through the conserved F or W. Fields, in order: J gene, CDR3 length, clone size, D gene, V gene, CDR3 DNA, CDR3 protein. The D gene is left open where the match is weak. Clone size appears in some rows only: once, few, many, or a class for an expanded clone.

TRBJ2-7 13 few TRBD1 TRBV6-1 TGTGCCAGCAGGGGGACAGGGGACTACGAGCAGTACTTC CASRGTGDYEQYF
TRBJ1-1 13 NA NA TRBV29-1 TGCAGCGTTGATAAGAAGGAGGCGGGTGAAGCTTTCTTT CSVDKKEAGEAFF
TRBJ1-5 16 NA TRBD1 TRBV7-8 TGTGCCAGCAGCCCAAGTCCTGAGAGGGGGCCTCAGCCCCAGCATTTT CASSPSPERGPQPQHF
TRBJ1-4 15 few NA TRBV7-9 TGTGCCAGCATCCCCTTCAGGGGAACTAATGAAAAACTGTTTTTT CASIPFRGTNEKLFF
TRBJ2-5 16 NA NA TRBV4-2 TGTGCCAGCAGCCAAACTAATCGGGGATCTTGGGAGACCCAGTACTTC CASSQTNRGSWETQYF
TRBJ2-7 15 NA TRBD2 TRBV4-1 TGCGCCAGCAGCCGACGGGAGGCCACTTTCTACGAGCAGTACTTC CASSRREATFYEQYF
TRBJ1-4 15 few NA TRBV7-2 TGTGCCAGCAGCTTAGGGGGGGGGCCGAGTGAAAAACTGTTTTTT CASSLGGGPSEKLFF
TRBJ2-5 13 NA TRBD2 TRBV30 TGTGCCTGGAGTCAGAGCGGGAGGGAGACCCAGTACTTC CAWSQSGRETQYF
TRBJ1-2 14 NA TRBD1 TRBV28 TGTGCCAGCAGTCCCCCCCAGGGGGCCCCCGGCTACACCTTC CASSPPQGAPGYTF
TRBJ2-1 13 NA NA TRBV18 TGTGCCAGCTCACCTAAGACAAGCCATGAGCAGTTCTTC CASSPKTSHEQFF
TRBJ2-1 15 few NA TRBV18 TGTGCCAGCTCACCACGCGATGACTCATACAATGAGCAGTTCTTC CASSPRDDSYNEQFF
TRBJ1-1 14 NA NA TRBV18 TGTGCCAGCTCACCACCGCAGGGCAAGCCTGAAGCTTTCTTT CASSPPQGKPEAFF
TRBJ1-2 12 NA NA TRBV29-1 TGCAGCGTTGATTTGGAGGTTTATGGCTACACCTTC CSVDLEVYGYTF
TRBJ2-5 14 many TRBD1 TRBV5-4 TGTGCCAGCAGCAGGACAGGGTCCCAAGAGACCCAGTACTTC CASSRTGSQETQYF
TRBJ2-5 15 NA TRBD2 TRBV5-4 TGTGCCAGCAGCCTCGAGCGGGACTACCAAGAGACCCAGTACTTC CASSLERDYQETQYF
TRBJ2-6 15 few NA TRBV19 TGTGCCAGTAGTGTACAGGGTACTGGGGCCAACGTCCTGACTTTC CASSVQGTGANVLTF
TRBJ1-2 14 NA NA TRBV5-1 TGCGCCAGCAGCTTAACACAGCCTACCTATGGCTACACCTTC CASSLTQPTYGYTF
TRBJ2-3 14 NA TRBD2 TRBV29-1 TGCAGCGGTGTACGGCGGGAGGGGGGAGATACGCAGTATTTT CSGVRREGGDTQYF
TRBJ2-3 16 NA TRBD2 TRBV9 TGTGCCAGCAGCGTACGACTAGCGGAAAACACAGATACGCAGTATTTT CASSVRLAENTDTQYF
TRBJ1-1 13 few TRBD1 TRBV28 TGTGCCAGCAGGGGCCGACAGGGCACTGAAGCTTTCTTT CASRGRQGTEAFF